This T cell receptor beta chain derives from a study of shared clonotypes between healthy human individuals. Whole-study context: For every donor, three CD4 naive, three CD4 memory, two CD8 naive and one CD8 memory plates were used.

Whole-study findings and limits: Generation probabilities of non-shared clonotypes were lower (relative to those shared by all four donors). Researchers sampled blood only, noting tissue repertoires likely differ.

Here immunoSEQ multiplex PCR was the method, and the copy in TCRdb shows in-frame clones only, minus some. The table includes more than 1,200,000 clones, about 98.5% detected once. Regarding this clone: Its antigen is unknown.

The CDR3 runs 16 residues. After removal of 0 bases from V and 2 bases from J, the junction contained 4 bases not matched to a gene. Looked up from germline, CDR1 is MNHNY and CDR2 is SVGAGI (reference sequence). The TCR sequence derives from a man aged 30 to 45 in good health. This chain uses TRBV6-6 with TRBJ1-5; 7 bases match TRBD1. The sequencing input was naive CD4+ T cells sorted from blood. Regarding subset: CD45RA+ positively selected. This CDR3 reads CASSYSDRVGNQPQHF. The CDR3 bases are TGTGCCAGCAGTTACTCCGACAGGGTCGGCAATCAGCCCCAGCATTTT.